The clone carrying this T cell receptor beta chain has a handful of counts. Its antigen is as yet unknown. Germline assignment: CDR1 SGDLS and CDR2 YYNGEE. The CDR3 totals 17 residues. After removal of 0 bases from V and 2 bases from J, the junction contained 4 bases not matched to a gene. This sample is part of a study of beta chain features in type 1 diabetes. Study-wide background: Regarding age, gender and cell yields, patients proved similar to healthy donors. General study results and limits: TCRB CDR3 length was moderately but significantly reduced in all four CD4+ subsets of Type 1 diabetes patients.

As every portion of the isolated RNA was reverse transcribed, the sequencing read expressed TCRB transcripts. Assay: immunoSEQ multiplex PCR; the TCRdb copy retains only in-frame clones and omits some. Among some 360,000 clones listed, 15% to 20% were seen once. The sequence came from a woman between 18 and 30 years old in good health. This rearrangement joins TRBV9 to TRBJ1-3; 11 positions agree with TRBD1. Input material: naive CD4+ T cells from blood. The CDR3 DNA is TGTGCCAGCAGCGTAGACCCGGGACAGGGGGCTGGAAACACCATATATTTT. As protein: CASSVDPGQGAGNTIYF.